Listed here is a single T cell receptor beta chain. What it binds is not known. Regarding time point: persistent/refractory GD, antithyroid drugs over 5 years with positive TRAb. From PBMCs, RNA was extracted and then used to make the TCR library. American Thyroid Association guidelines defined Graves' disease diagnosis. Arm-PCR of CDR3 regions and iRepertoire HTBI primers were used to build TCR beta libraries. TCRdb called the multiplex PCR reads again in MiXCR, with one record for every CDR3 protein. This table has 310,000 or so distinct CDR3 sequences, 20% appearing once. Germline V gene sequence: CDR1 SNHLY, CDR2 FYNNEI. The CDR3 spans 14 residues. V lost 6 bases and J lost 6, with 14 bases in between. This sample was taken from a study of regulatory T cells in long-lasting Graves disease. Study-level points and caveats: TRBV28, TRBJ1-2 and TRBJ2-5 were favored in persistent disease. Study was limited to peripheral blood, excluding thyroid tissue.

This specimen was peripheral blood mononuclear cells (PBMCs), taken when the disease was refractory, from a patient treated with antithyroid drugs. The gene calls are TRBV2 and TRBJ1-4; TRBD1 is a possible D gene (5 bases). The sequence was collected from a female donor with Graves disease. In DNA, the CDR3 is TGTGCCAGCAGCGGGGGGGGGTTAGATGAAAAACTGTTTTTT. Its translation is CASSGGGLDEKLFF.